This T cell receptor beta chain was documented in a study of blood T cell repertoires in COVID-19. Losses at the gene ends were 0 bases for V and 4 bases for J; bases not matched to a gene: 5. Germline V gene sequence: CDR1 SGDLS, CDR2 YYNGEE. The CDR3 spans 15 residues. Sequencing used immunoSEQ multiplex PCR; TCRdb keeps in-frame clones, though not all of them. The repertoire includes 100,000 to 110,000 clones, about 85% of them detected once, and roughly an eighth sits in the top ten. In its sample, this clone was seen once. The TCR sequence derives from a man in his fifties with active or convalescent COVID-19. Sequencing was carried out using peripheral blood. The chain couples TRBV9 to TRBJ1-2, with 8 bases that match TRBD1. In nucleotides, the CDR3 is TGTGCCAGCAGCGTAGAGGCAGGGGGCGGCTATGGCTACACCTTC. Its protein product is CASSVEAGGGYGYTF.